This passage covers 10 T cell receptor beta chains from one sample sequenced in a study of metastatic and nonmetastatic thyroid tumors. No patient received treatment before thyroid surgery. With MiXCR, TCRdb reprocessed the PCR reads. The sample has tens of thousands of clones; roughly 20% are singletons. Sequencing was performed on adjacent normal tissue. Every receptor here comes from a female donor with papillary thyroid cancer or a benign thyroid nodule (not recorded which). Some clones in this sample may be carry-over from other donors' samples.

This clone occurred many times. This chain joins TRBV5-5 and TRBJ1-3, with a tentative D call TRBD1 (6 bases). The ends were cut back, 4 bases at V and 2 bases at J, with 16 bases in the middle. CDR1 and CDR2 from the germline V gene are SGHKS and YYEKEE (reference sequence). This CDR3 has 16 residues. CDR3 in amino acids: CASSIGTPYAGNTIYF. In DNA, the CDR3 is TGTGCCAGCAGCATAGGGACACCTTACGCTGGAAACACCATATATTTT.

This clone was counted at least ten times. The CDR3 is CASSTGKRNTIYF. The CDR3 DNA reads TGTGCCAGCAGCACAGGGAAAAGGAACACCATATATTTT. The genes are TRBV14 and TRBJ1-3, with D possibly TRBD1 on 6 matching bases. Deletions cut 5 bases from V and 7 bases from J, with 12 bases between. CDR1 is SGHDN and CDR2 is FVKESK in the germline V gene. The CDR3 length is 13 residues.

This clone rates as medium-sized (0.01 to 0.1%). The V call is TRBV12-3 or TRBV12-4, the J call TRBJ1-5; TRBD1 matches at 10 bases. The CDR3 has 15 amino acids. V shed 1 base, J shed 6 bases, and the junction held 3 bases outside the gene matches. DNA for the CDR3: TGTGCCAGCAGTTTAGGACAGGGGGCTTTTCAGCCCCAGCATTTT. It translates to CASSLGQGAFQPQHF.

The rearrangement uses TRBV19 and TRBJ2-3, with TRBD2 as a possible D gene (6 bases). The germline V gene encodes CDR1 LNHDA and CDR2 SQIVND (reference sequence). This CDR3 is 15 amino acids long. The V gene lost 3 bases and the J gene lost 2 bases, with 12 bases spanning the gap. CDR3 region: CASSIRDSDTDTQYF. The CDR3 nucleotides read TGTGCCAGTAGTATTCGGGACTCAGACACAGATACGCAGTATTTT.

This clone occurred a few times. V and J are TRBV6-1 and TRBJ1-5, with a possible D match to TRBD1 (5 bases). The last part of the DNA fits TRBJ2-3 better; the J call may be wrong. Germline values: CDR1 MNHNS, CDR2 SASEGT. This CDR3 has 13 amino acids. The CDR3 loop is CASSQGANKPQYF. CDR3 DNA: TGTGCCAGCAGTCAGGGCGCCAATAAGCCCCAGTATTTT.

This clone was recorded many times. This chain links TRBV19 with TRBJ2-3; a possible D gene is TRBD1 (7 bases). Deletions cut 4 bases from V and 2 bases from J, with 16 bases between. The germline CDR1 and CDR2 sequences are LNHDA and SQIVND (reference sequence). The CDR3 is 16 residues long. Here the CDR3 DNA reads TGTGCCAGTAGTAAGCAGGGGGGAATAGTCACAGATACGCAGTATTTT. Amino acids: CASSKQGGIVTDTQYF.

There are many counts of this clone. The rearrangement links TRBV7-2 to TRBJ1-1; 8 bases agree with TRBD1. The CDR3 loop spans 14 amino acids. The V gene end was trimmed by 5 bases and the J gene end by 3 bases; junction bases not matched to a gene: 5. Germline CDR1 is SGHTA and CDR2 is FQGNSA. CDR3 amino acids: CASSANRGYTEAFF. CDR3 sequence (DNA): TGTGCCAGCAGCGCAAACAGGGGGTACACTGAAGCTTTCTTT.

Regarding this clone: Sequence at one end of the junction differs from germline and may be a read error. The V gene is TRBV7-8, the J gene TRBJ2-7; 10 nucleotides agree with TRBD2. CDR1 and CDR2 from the germline V gene are SGHVS and FQNEAQ. This CDR3 is built from 16 residues. CDR3 loop: CASSLCWTSGAYDQYF. The CDR3 DNA sequence: TGTGCCAGCAGCTTATGTTGGACTAGCGGCGCCTACGATCAGTACTTC.

The V gene is TRBV11-2, the J gene TRBJ2-7; 12 bases map to TRBD2. The trim removed 2 bases at V and 2 bases at J, leaving 16 bases unmatched. This CDR3 is built from 20 residues. CDR1 is SGHAT, CDR2 FQNNGV, per germline. The CDR3 is CASSLLLWTSGIRETYEQYF. The CDR3, as DNA: TGTGCCAGCAGCTTACTTCTATGGACTAGCGGGATTAGGGAAACCTACGAGCAGTACTTC.

This chain connects TRBV3-1 to TRBJ1-1, with no clear D. This CDR3 is built from 14 residues. Trimming removed 5 bases from V and 4 bases from J, with 14 bases in between. Per germline, CDR1 LGHDT and CDR2 YNNKEL (reference sequence). The CDR3 is CASSRASTGTEAFF. DNA of the CDR3: TGTGCCAGCAGCAGAGCCTCAACGGGCACTGAAGCTTTCTTT.